This TCR beta chain was found in a study of CD8 T cells in ankylosing spondylitis. This clonotype was recorded many times. CDR3 length: 17 residues. The germline gives CDR1 MNHEY, CDR2 SMNVEV (reference sequence). The V segment lost 6 bases and the J segment 3 bases; nucleotides outside the gene matches: 13. TCRdb redid the calling of the 5' RACE reads with MiXCR, one entry per CDR3 protein. This sample yields approximately 260,000 distinct CDR3 sequences, of which approximately 20% are seen a single time; about a third belongs to the top ten. This clonotype was sampled from a male donor with ankylosing spondylitis or in good health (not recorded which). The rearrangement uses TRBV27 and TRBJ2-2; the match to TRBD1 covers 7 bases. Sequencing used blood, either unsorted or a sorted T cell fraction (not recorded which). CDR3 in amino acids: CASSPLGFTGDTGELFF. The CDR3 DNA reads TGTGCCAGCAGCCCCTTAGGTTTTACAGGGGACACCGGGGAGCTGTTTTTT.